A selection of T cell receptor beta chains follows, all from one sample in a study of control samples from healthy donors and cancer patients. Sequencing used immunoSEQ multiplex PCR; TCRdb keeps in-frame clones, though not all of them. The sample contains about 140,000 clones, roughly 92% of which appear only once. Sequencing was performed on blood. These receptors originate from a man aged 30-40 years in good health. The CDR3 runs from the conserved cysteine through the conserved F or W. Each record gives: V gene, J gene, clone size, D gene, CDR3 DNA, CDR3 protein. A D gene is named only where the DNA matches it firmly. Some rows have no size entry. The others give once, few or many, or a class for an expanded clone.

TRBV15	TRBJ1-1	NA	NA	TGTGCCACCAGCAGAGCCCCGGGGACTGAAGCTTTCTTT	CATSRAPGTEAFF
TRBV18	TRBJ1-1	NA	NA	TGTGCCAGCTCACCGCTAGGGTGGGGGGCTGACTCGAACACTGAAGCTTTCTTT	CASSPLGWGADSNTEAFF
TRBV5-1	TRBJ2-3	NA	TRBD1	TGCGCCAGCCGACTCGACAGGGGGACAGATACGCAGTATTTT	CASRLDRGTDTQYF
TRBV5-5	TRBJ1-5	NA	NA	TGTGCCAGCAGCCCAGATGGCAATCAGCCCCAGCATTTT	CASSPDGNQPQHF
TRBV5-6	TRBJ1-1	NA	TRBD1	TGTGCCAGCAGCTACCCCGGGACAGGGCAGAAGGGTGAAGCTTTCTTT	CASSYPGTGQKGEAFF
TRBV10-2	TRBJ1-2	NA	TRBD1	TGCGCCAGCAGTGGACGGGACAGCAACTTTAACTATGGCTACACCTTC	CASSGRDSNFNYGYTF
TRBV18	TRBJ1-6	NA	NA	TGTGCCAGCTCACCACTTTCTGCCGTAAGCTATAATTCACCCCTCCACTTT	CASSPLSAVSYNSPLHF
TRBV27	TRBJ2-7	NA	TRBD1	TGTGCCAGCAATAAGGACAGGGGTGCCTACGAGCAGTACTTC	CASNKDRGAYEQYF
TRBV7-9	TRBJ2-3	NA	NA	TGTGCCAGCAGCCTATACGATACGCAGTATTTT	CASSLYDTQYF
TRBV5-6	TRBJ1-6	NA	NA	TGTGCCAGCAGCCGAACTCAGAATAATTCACCCCTCCACTTT	CASSRTQNNSPLHF
TRBV19	TRBJ1-1	NA	TRBD1	TGTGCCAGTACTAAGACAGGGTCCGGAATTGCGGCTTTCTTT	CASTKTGSGIAAFF
TRBV19	TRBJ2-3	NA	NA	TGTGCCAGTAATGGGGACCGACTAGTGGATACGCAGTATTTT	CASNGDRLVDTQYF
TRBV2	TRBJ2-1	NA	NA	TGTGCCAGCAGTCTAACAGGGTCTACATACAATGAGCAGTTCTTC	CASSLTGSTYNEQFF
TRBV2	TRBJ1-5	NA	NA	TGTGCCAGCAGTGAAGCCCCGGCCAGGCCTAATCAGCCCCAGCATTTT	CASSEAPARPNQPQHF
TRBV5-5	TRBJ1-6	NA	NA	TGTGCCAGCAGCTACCGCTCGCAGGGATTTAATTCACCCCTCCACTTT	CASSYRSQGFNSPLHF
TRBV27	TRBJ2-1	NA	TRBD1	TGTGCCAGCAGTACCCGGACAGGGAGCTCCTACAATGAGCAGTTCTTC	CASSTRTGSSYNEQFF
TRBV19	TRBJ2-3	NA	TRBD2	TGTGCCAGTAGTATTCCTAGCGGGAAGGGCACAGATACGCAGTATTTT	CASSIPSGKGTDTQYF
TRBV5-6	TRBJ1-6	NA	NA	TGTGCCAGCAGCTTGGGGCCCGCATCCAGAGATAATTCACCCCTCCACTTT	CASSLGPASRDNSPLHF
TRBV6-5	TRBJ2-1	NA	NA	TGTGCCAGCAGTTGGGGTCAACCTGGGGACAATGAGCAGTTCTTC	CASSWGQPGDNEQFF
TRBV6-5	TRBJ2-3	NA	TRBD2	TGTGCCAGCAGTTACGTGGCGGGAGGGACAGATACGCAGTATTTT	CASSYVAGGTDTQYF
TRBV11-3	TRBJ1-1	once	TRBD1	TGTGCCAGCAGCTTTGTGAGACAGGGCGATAACACTGAAGCTTTCTTT	CASSFVRQGDNTEAFF
TRBV29-1	TRBJ2-1	NA	NA	TGCAGCGTTGACTACTACAATGAGCAGTTCTTC	CSVDYYNEQFF
TRBV5-5	TRBJ2-3	NA	TRBD2	TGTGCCAGCAGCCGGACTAGCGGGAGATTGGATACGCAGTATTTT	CASSRTSGRLDTQYF